This TCR beta chain originates from a study of T cells in localized non-small cell lung cancer. V dropped 4 bases and J dropped 4 bases, with 14 bases sitting between them. Germline V CDR1 and CDR2: SGHNT, YYREEE (reference sequence). The CDR3 has 14 amino acids. Sequencing was performed with immunoSEQ multiplex PCR; in TCRdb, only in-frame clones are kept and a portion is missing. Of tens of thousands of clones listed, around 88% are singletons. The sequence was collected from a woman aged 35 to 75 with stage I lung adenocarcinoma. The source material was peripheral blood, sampled before any cancer treatment. The chain has TRBV5-4 and TRBJ1-1; maybe TRBD1 (6 bases). In nucleotides, the CDR3 is TGTGCCAGCAGCCTGAGGGGGGCCACCACTGAAGCTTTCTTT. This encodes CASSLRGATTEAFF.